The T cell receptor beta chain described here comes from a study of blood T cell repertoires in COVID-19 (dated by TCRdb to 2018 to 2020). About the investigation overall: Samples from collaborators originated in the United States, Italy and Spain and spanned both the acute and convalescent phases of COVID-19. The prospective study material was composed of cDNA or gDNA derived from T cells, B-cell-depleted T cells, or PBMCs. Subjects who had been exposed to COVID-19, were actively infected with it, or had recovered from it provided the deeply sampled blood TCRbeta repertoires that made up the dataset. The repertoires were made available in a free public database intended to serve as a resource for research on the immune response to SARS-CoV-2. Samples came from the ongoing ImmuneRACE study (first 160 participants) plus 1,254 subjects from 6 global collaborators. A de-identified subject ID, COVID-19 status, age in years and sex were almost always included in the sample metadata. Where available, HLA class I and class II types were taken from metadata supplied by the sample provider and were not determined by assay-based typing. Paper-wide results and their limitations: How much clinical and demographic metadata was included differed by source and by participant, and the metadata was provided uncurated.

Samples from volunteer blood donors who had recovered from COVID-19 were contributed by a second Seattle source. Collaborating institutions collected whole blood in K2EDTA tubes following their own protocols. Collaborator samples were shipped for TCRbeta analysis as frozen whole blood, isolated PBMCs, or DNA extracted from either sample type. On this clone itself: Its antigen is currently not known. No per-base quality is available; no much larger clone lies one base away.

V is shortened by 1 base, J by 1 base, and the region joining them spans 10 bases. For CDR1 and CDR2, the germline V gene lists SGHDT and YYEEEE. The CDR3 holds 15 amino acids from the cysteine to the phenylalanine. Solely the CDR3 DNA is kept, with 45 bases framed from the first base. TCRbeta CDR3 regions were amplified from genomic DNA using the immunoSEQ Assay, a bias-controlled multiplex PCR. The paper's processing steps were these. Within the assay, amplification of reference gene primers was used to estimate how many nucleated cells each sample contained. Sequence reads were collapsed and filtered to measure the absolute abundance of every unique TCRbeta CDR3 rearrangement. Productive Simpson clonality was computed per sample as the square root of Simpson's diversity index over productive rearrangements. The table was pulled from immuneACCESS by TCRdb, which kept in-frame rearrangements only. Such tables lose some clones; where checked, under half of the loss comes from unresolved V genes, and the rest has no known cause. V and J calls and clone size are those listed in that table; D and trimming were worked out from the DNA. A total of 200,000 or so clones appear in this sample, around 81% of them only once. The ten largest clones represent 3% of the sample.

The chain is made from TRBV5-6 and TRBJ2-3; the best D guess is TRBD1, with 6 bases matching. The source is a woman aged 25 to 39 who had recovered from COVID-19. Sequenced: peripheral blood. The nucleotide sequence is TGTGCCAGCAGCTTGTTGGACAGTGGCACAGATACGCAGTATTTT. This codes for CASSLLDSGTDTQYF.